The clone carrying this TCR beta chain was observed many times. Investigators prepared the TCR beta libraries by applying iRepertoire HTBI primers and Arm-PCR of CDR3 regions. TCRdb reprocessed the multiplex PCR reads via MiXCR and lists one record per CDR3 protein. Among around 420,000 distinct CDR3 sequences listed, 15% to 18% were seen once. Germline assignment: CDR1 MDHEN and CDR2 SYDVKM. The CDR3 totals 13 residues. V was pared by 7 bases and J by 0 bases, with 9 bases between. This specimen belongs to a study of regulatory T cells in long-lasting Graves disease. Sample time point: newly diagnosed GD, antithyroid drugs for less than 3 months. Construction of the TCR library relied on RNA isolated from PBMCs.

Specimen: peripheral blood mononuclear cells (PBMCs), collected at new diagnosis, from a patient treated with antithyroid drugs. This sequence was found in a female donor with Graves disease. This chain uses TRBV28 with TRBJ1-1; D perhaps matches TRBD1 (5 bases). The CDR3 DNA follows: TGTGCCAGCACAGACAGACTGAACACTGAAGCTTTCTTT. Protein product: CASTDRLNTEAFF. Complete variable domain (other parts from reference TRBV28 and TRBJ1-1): DVKVTQSSRYLVKRTGEKVFLECVQDMDHENMFWYRQDPGLGLRLIYFSYDVKMKEKGDIPEGYSVSREKKERFSLILESASTNQTSMYLCASTDRLNTEAFFGQGTRLTVV.